This is a list of T cell receptor beta chains from one sample in a study of cytomegalovirus exposure and HLA in healthy donors. The method was immunoSEQ multiplex PCR; TCRdb's version includes in-frame clones alone and lacks a portion of them. The table records 150,000 to 200,000 clones, 77% of them present only once. The sample was PBMCs. These receptors all stem from a female donor in good health and CMV-seronegative. Both conserved end residues are part of each CDR3. A D gene is named only where the DNA matches it firmly. The size of a clone is reported for some rows only, either as once, few or many, or as a class for expanded clones.

j_call v_call clone_size d_call cdr3_aa cdr3_nt
TRBJ2-1 TRBV28 NA TRBD2 CASSLLAGDSNEQFF TGTGCCAGCAGTCTACTAGCGGGAGACTCTAATGAGCAGTTCTTC
TRBJ2-1 TRBV7-2 NA NA CASSLSAGPNPFF TGTGCCAGCAGCCTGTCCGCGGGGCCAAACCCGTTCTTC
TRBJ1-4 TRBV19 once TRBD1 CASAGTGREKLFF TGTGCCAGCGCCGGGACAGGTAGAGAAAAACTGTTTTTT
TRBJ2-7 TRBV19 NA NA CATSETGFYEQYF TGTGCCACCTCCGAGACAGGCTTCTACGAGCAGTACTTC
TRBJ1-2 TRBV6-6 NA TRBD1 CATATGAVYGYTF TGTGCCACCGCTACAGGGGCAGTCTATGGCTACACCTTC
TRBJ1-4 TRBV18 NA TRBD1 CASSPPDRGGEKLFF TGTGCCAGCTCACCACCCGACAGGGGAGGTGAAAAACTGTTTTTT
TRBJ1-1 TRBV5-1 NA TRBD1 CASSKGTGGTEAFF TGCGCCAGCAGCAAAGGGACAGGGGGCACTGAAGCTTTCTTT
TRBJ1-3 TRBV11-2 once TRBD1 CASSLRDRVPPIYF TGTGCCAGCAGCTTACGGGACAGGGTCCCCCCAATATATTTT
TRBJ1-6 TRBV5-1 NA NA CASSLAAGRSNSPLHF TGCGCCAGCAGCTTGGCCGCTGGGCGTAGTAATTCACCCCTCCACTTT
TRBJ2-5 TRBV7-9 NA TRBD2 CSSSLGGAGAPTQYF TGTTCCAGCAGCTTGGGGGGAGCGGGGGCACCGACCCAGTACTTC
TRBJ1-6 TRBV2 few NA CASSDRGFTSPLHF TGTGCCAGCAGTGACAGGGGATTTACTTCACCCCTCCACTTT
TRBJ2-7 TRBV6-1 NA TRBD2 CANRDLAGDEQYF TGTGCCAACCGGGACTTAGCGGGAGACGAGCAGTACTTC
TRBJ1-1 TRBV28 NA TRBD1 CASSPYRGYTEAFF TGTGCCAGCAGCCCTTACAGGGGATACACTGAAGCTTTCTTT
TRBJ2-2 TRBV4-3 NA NA CASSQGRASRGELFF TGCGCCAGCAGCCAAGGGAGGGCTAGCAGGGGGGAGCTGTTTTTT
TRBJ2-7 TRBV27 NA NA CASSWEGGSYEQYF TGTGCCAGCAGTTGGGAGGGGGGCTCCTACGAGCAGTACTTC
TRBJ1-1 TRBV9 NA TRBD1 CASSEKGARGTEAFF TGTGCCAGCAGCGAGAAGGGGGCCCGGGGCACTGAAGCTTTCTTT
TRBJ2-1 TRBV30 NA NA CAWTTDNEQFF TGTGCCTGGACGACAGACAATGAGCAGTTCTTC
TRBJ2-1 TRBV9 few TRBD1 CASGDREAYNEQFF TGTGCCAGCGGGGACAGGGAGGCCTACAATGAGCAGTTCTTC
TRBJ2-6 TRBV11-2 NA NA CASSLVRGSGANVLTF TGTGCCAGCAGCTTAGTTCGGGGTTCTGGGGCCAACGTCCTGACTTTC
TRBJ1-1 TRBV7-9 NA NA CASSRRGGLEAFF TGTGCCAGCAGCCGAAGGGGGGGGTTGGAAGCTTTCTTT
TRBJ1-5 TRBV28 NA NA CASSYGGNSNQPQHF TGTGCCAGCAGTTATGGAGGGAATAGCAATCAGCCCCAGCATTTT
TRBJ1-5 TRBV28 NA NA CASTISAGGNNQPQHF TGTGCCAGCACCATTAGTGCCGGAGGAAACAATCAGCCCCAGCATTTT
TRBJ1-2 TRBV5-1 NA TRBD1 CASSPRQGGYTF TGCGCCAGCAGCCCTAGACAGGGTGGCTACACCTTC
TRBJ2-1 TRBV23-1 NA TRBD2 CASSQSTSKGSGRNNEQFF TGCGCCAGCAGTCAATCAACCTCGAAGGGTAGCGGGAGGAACAATGAGCAGTTCTTC
TRBJ1-1 TRBV29-1 NA TRBD1 CSVFLRGRMNTEAFF TGCAGCGTTTTTTTAAGGGGGCGGATGAACACTGAAGCTTTCTTT
TRBJ1-2 TRBV27 NA NA CASSLGGSAGYTF TGTGCCAGCAGTTTAGGAGGGTCGGCTGGCTACACCTTC
TRBJ2-1 TRBV4-1 few TRBD2 CASSQRDYHEQFF TGCGCCAGCAGCCAGAGGGACTATCATGAGCAGTTCTTC
TRBJ1-4 TRBV6-1 few NA CASSPQEGEKLFF TGTGCCAGTAGTCCTCAGGAGGGTGAAAAACTGTTTTTT
TRBJ1-2 TRBV9 NA NA CASTPGSGSGYTF TGTGCCAGCACCCCAGGGTCAGGGTCTGGCTACACCTTC
TRBJ2-7 TRBV28 NA TRBD2 CASSLSRSSGLSSYEQYF TGTGCCAGCAGTTTATCGAGGTCTAGCGGGCTATCCTCCTACGAGCAGTACTTC
TRBJ2-2 TRBV7-3 NA NA CASSSDLAGELFF TGTGCCAGCAGCTCAGATTTGGCCGGGGAGCTGTTTTTT
TRBJ1-6 TRBV6-5 NA TRBD1 CASSYTWTGENSPLHF TGTGCCAGCAGTTACACCTGGACAGGGGAAAATTCACCCCTCCACTTT
TRBJ1-1 TRBV28 NA NA CASSFEVNTEAFF TGTGCCAGCAGTTTTGAGGTAAACACTGAAGCTTTCTTT
TRBJ1-1 TRBV5-6 NA NA CASSLAWAGYTEAFF TGTGCCAGCAGCTTGGCCTGGGCCGGCTACACTGAAGCTTTCTTT
TRBJ1-2 TRBV28 NA NA CASSSPRGDIYGYTF TGTGCCAGCAGTTCACCGCGGGGGGATATCTATGGCTACACCTTC
TRBJ2-3 TRBV9 few NA CASSPRDTGSTDTQYF TGTGCCAGCAGCCCCCGGGACACCGGGAGCACAGATACGCAGTATTTT